This entry lists 26 T cell receptor beta chains sequenced from one sample in a study of metastatic and nonmetastatic thyroid tumors. Thyroid surgery had not been preceded by any treatment in any patient. TCRdb reprocessed the PCR reads using MiXCR. The repertoire holds over 30,000 clones, with approximately 15% as singletons. Sequenced material: blood. All receptors derive from a male donor with papillary thyroid cancer or a benign thyroid nodule (not recorded which). Some clones in this sample may be carry-over from other donors' samples.

This chain joins TRBV20-1 and TRBJ2-7, with D perhaps matching TRBD2 (6 bases). The CDR3 extends over 15 amino acids. V was cut by 1 base and J by 3 bases, with 16 bases left in between. Germline V gene lookup returns CDR1 DFQATT and CDR2 SNEGSKA (reference sequence). Here the CDR3 reads CSARALGGPNYEQYF. CDR3 bases: TGCAGTGCTAGAGCTCTGGGGGGTCCCAACTACGAGCAGTACTTC.

This clone was detected many times. V usage is TRBV19 and J usage is TRBJ1-5; the D is unclear. The germline CDR1 and CDR2 sequences are LNHDA and SQIVND (reference sequence). The CDR3 loop spans 13 amino acids. V was pared by 7 bases and J by 3 bases, with 10 bases between. CDR3 nucleotides: TGTGCCAGTAATAAGCCCCCCAATCAGCCCCAGCATTTT. As protein: CASNKPPNQPQHF.

This clone has a count of ten or more. The same CDR3 also results from other DNA sequences found in this sample. The chain has TRBV6-1 and TRBJ1-4; 7 bases are shared with TRBD1. The V segment lost 4 bases and the J segment 5 bases; nucleotides outside the gene matches: 7. This CDR3 is 15 amino acids long. Germline V lookup: CDR1 MNHNS, CDR2 SASEGT. The CDR3 region is CASSARQGPNEKLFF. The CDR3 DNA follows: TGTGCCAGCAGTGCCCGACAGGGCCCAAATGAAAAACTGTTTTTT.

This clone was seen repeatedly, ten times or more. This sequence joins TRBV7-8 and TRBJ2-7, with D possibly TRBD2 on 5 matching bases. The CDR3 loop spans 14 amino acids. Trimming removed 3 bases from V and 5 bases from J, with 14 bases in between. CDR1 is SGHVS, CDR2 FQNEAQ, per germline. The DNA of the CDR3 is TGTGCCAGCAGCTTGGACCCGGGGTTGGACGAGCAGTACTTC. Protein: CASSLDPGLDEQYF. Supplemented by reference TRBV7-8 and TRBJ2-7, the full variable domain reads GAGVSQSPRYKVAKRGQDVALRCDPISGHVSLFWYQQALGQGPEFLTYFQNEAQLDKSGLPSDRFFAERPEGSVSTLKIQRTQQEDSAVYLCASSLDPGLDEQYFGPGTRLTVT.

In its sample, this clone was seen many times. This chain uses TRBV7-9 with TRBJ2-1; D gene uncertain. V lost 2 bases and J 5 bases, leaving 7 bases between the germline ends. The CDR3 runs 13 residues. Per the germline V gene, CDR1 is SEHNR and CDR2 is FQNEAQ (reference sequence). The CDR3 loop reads CASSLFKDNEQFF. DNA of the CDR3: TGTGCCAGCAGCTTATTCAAGGACAATGAGCAGTTCTTC.

This clone has at least ten counts. CDR3 loop: CASSVGEAPGGTQYF. As DNA, the CDR3 is TGTGCCAGCAGCGTAGGGGAGGCCCCGGGGGGGACCCAGTACTTC. This chain connects TRBV9 to TRBJ2-5; 7 bases map to TRBD2. J was trimmed by 7 bases and V by 0 bases; bases with no gene match: 9. The CDR3 totals 15 residues. Germline CDR1 SGDLS, CDR2 YYNGEE.

This clone was recorded many times. The V call is TRBV12-3 or TRBV12-4, the J call TRBJ1-5; D unclear. V lost 7 bases, J lost 6 bases, and 13 bases lay in between. This CDR3 has 13 amino acids. The CDR3 region has the DNA TGTGCCAGCAACTCAAATGAGGGTCAGCCCCAGCATTTT. Amino acid sequence: CASNSNEGQPQHF.

This clone appeared a few times. The J gene is TRBJ1-1, the V gene TRBV19, with a weak D call TRBD1 (5 bases). This CDR3 region has 15 residues. V dropped 3 bases and J dropped 6 bases, with 17 bases sitting between them. CDR1 and CDR2 (germline): LNHDA, SQIVND (reference sequence). The CDR3 is CASSIVGGSGPEAFF. The CDR3, as DNA: TGTGCCAGTAGTATCGTCGGGGGAAGCGGCCCTGAAGCTTTCTTT.

CDR3 sequence reads: CAWSTGWGNTIYF. DNA for the CDR3: TGTGCCTGGAGCACAGGGTGGGGAAACACCATATATTTT. The chain has TRBV30 and TRBJ1-3, with D possibly being TRBD1 (6 bases). Germline CDR1 is GTSNPN and CDR2 is SVGIG (reference sequence). V gave up 3 bases and J gave up 4 bases, with 10 bases separating them. This CDR3 has 13 residues.

V is TRBV18 and J is TRBJ2-4; no definite D call. The ends were cut back, 2 bases at V and 0 bases at J, with 14 bases in the middle. This CDR3 has 17 residues. From germline, CDR1 is KGHSH and CDR2 LQKENI. In DNA form, the CDR3 reads TGTGCCAGCTCACCAGGGTCGGTCGGATTAGCCAAAAACATTCAGTACTTC. Protein sequence: CASSPGSVGLAKNIQYF.

Many counts were recorded for this clone. V usage is TRBV7-9 and J usage is TRBJ2-1, with 10 positions matching TRBD1. V trimming: 5 bases; J trimming: 4 bases; junction bases outside the gene matches: 8. The V gene's germline CDR1 is SEHNR and CDR2 FQNEAQ (reference sequence). The CDR3 extends over 16 amino acids. In DNA form, the CDR3 reads TGTGCCAGCAGCCCATTGGGACAGGGGAGGTACAATGAGCAGTTCTTC. Translated: CASSPLGQGRYNEQFF.

At least ten counts were recorded for this clone. This chain connects TRBV7-9 to TRBJ2-5; a possible D gene is TRBD2 (6 bases). The CDR3 runs to 13 residues. Between the trimmed V and J ends, which lost 1 base and 8 bases, there was a span of 11 bases. Germline assignment: CDR1 SEHNR and CDR2 FQNEAQ (reference sequence). DNA of the CDR3: TGTGCCAGCAGCTTAGATGGAGGGGACACCCAGTACTTC. This gives the protein CASSLDGGDTQYF.

This clone is medium-sized by share. V gene TRBV2 combines with J gene TRBJ2-7; 13 bases align to TRBD2. Trimming removed 5 bases from V and 4 bases from J; junction bases left unmatched: 5. The germline CDR1 and CDR2 sequences are SNHLY and FYNNEI. The CDR3 has 15 amino acids. The CDR3 protein is CASSRTSGSWYEQYF. The CDR3 bases are TGTGCCAGCAGTCGGACTAGCGGGAGTTGGTACGAGCAGTACTTC.

Only a few counts were recorded for this clone. The J gene is TRBJ1-5, the V gene TRBV19; no reliable D call. Germline V gene sequence: CDR1 LNHDA, CDR2 SQIVND (reference sequence). V lost 3 bases to trimming and J lost 8 bases, with 11 bases between them. This CDR3 contains 13 residues. The CDR3 DNA is TGTGCCAGTAGTATTTACCTCGTGGAGCCCCAGCATTTT. This codes for CASSIYLVEPQHF.

The sample holds a few counts of this clone. One end of the junction fails to match germline, which may point to a read error. V usage is TRBV6-5 and J usage is TRBJ1-5; 9 nucleotides match TRBD1. Germline V gene sequence: CDR1 MNHEY, CDR2 SVGAGI. CDR3 length: 14 amino acids. CDR3 residues: CASSSGTGRQPQNF. DNA for the CDR3: TGTGCCAGCAGTTCAGGGACAGGGCGTCAGCCCCAGAATTTT.

Note on this clone: A junction boundary mismatches the germline segment, possibly from a read error. The V call is TRBV10-3, the J call TRBJ2-7; possible D gene TRBD2, 5 bases. The CDR3 totals 12 residues. CDR1 and CDR2 from the germline V gene are ENHRY and SYGVKD. The CDR3 reads CAISQSVQEEYF. CDR3 in DNA: TGTGCCATCAGTCAGTCTGTGCAGGAGGAGTACTTC.

This clone was detected ten times or more. No conserved phenylalanine or tryptophan is present at the end of the CDR3, so a read error is the likely explanation. The J gene is TRBJ1-5, the V gene TRBV6-1, with TRBD1 identical over 9 bases. J gave up 2 bases and V 5 bases, and 4 bases lay outside the gene matches. Germline values: CDR1 MNHNS, CDR2 SASEGT. The CDR3 contains 15 residues. CDR3 coding DNA: TGTGCCAGCAGTCGGGACAGGGATGGCAATCAGCCCCAGCATCTT. Translating gives CASSRDRDGNQPQHL.

Of note for this clone: A read error is possible here, since a much larger clone lies one base away. The rearrangement joins TRBV20-1 to TRBJ2-1, with no clear D. Germline V CDR1 and CDR2: DFQATT, SNEGSKA (reference sequence). The V end was cut by 6 bases, the J end by 13 bases, with 28 bases between. The CDR3 is 15 amino acids. The CDR3 here is CSAAPYNLSYSDQFF. CDR3 DNA sequence: TGCAGTGCAGCCCCATATAACCTCTCCTACAGTGATCAGTTCTTC.

This clone was seen ten or more times. Distinct nucleotide sequences in the sample also encode this CDR3. The V call is TRBV7-9, the J call TRBJ2-1, with a possible D match to TRBD1 (6 bases). Germline CDR1 reads SEHNR; CDR2 reads FQNEAQ (reference sequence). The ends were cut back, 5 bases at V and 4 bases at J, with 12 bases in the middle. The CDR3 spans 14 residues. CDR3 nucleotide sequence: TGTGCCAGCAGCCCTCAGGGGCTTTACAATGAGCAGTTCTTC. This encodes CASSPQGLYNEQFF.

This clone was observed many times. Other nucleotide sequences from this sample produce the same CDR3. CDR3 DNA sequence: TGTGCCCGCGCAAAAGCGGGAGCTGGGTACAATGAGCAGTTCTTC. Translation gives CARAKAGAGYNEQFF. The rearrangement links TRBV30 to TRBJ2-1, with TRBD2 matching 8 bases. The germline gives CDR1 GTSNPN, CDR2 SVGIG (reference sequence). The CDR3 extends over 15 amino acids. V was clipped by 8 bases and J by 4 bases; unmatched bases: 13.

This clone was seen repeatedly, ten times or more. The chain joins TRBV3-1 to TRBJ1-5; the D gene is possibly TRBD1 (5 bases). Germline loops: CDR1 LGHDT, CDR2 YNNKEL (reference sequence). The germline V and J ends were trimmed by 6 bases and 7 bases, with 13 bases remaining between them. This CDR3 is built from 13 residues. CDR3 sequence: CASSAGLTQPQHF. CDR3 nucleotide sequence: TGTGCCAGCAGTGCAGGGTTAACGCAGCCCCAGCATTTT.

This clone was recorded at least ten times. V is TRBV10-3 and J is TRBJ2-2; perhaps TRBD2 as D (6 bases). CDR3 size: 14 residues. Per germline, CDR1 ENHRY and CDR2 SYGVKD. The V end lost 3 bases, the J end lost 5 bases, and 10 bases lay between the germline ends. CDR3 DNA: TGTGCCATCAGTGACTGGGGGGAGACCGGGGAGCTGTTTTTT. Protein: CAISDWGETGELFF.

This clone was seen more than once but under ten times. The junction departs from the called germline gene at one end, perhaps through a read error. This chain uses TRBV28 with TRBJ1-6; unclear D gene. CDR1 is MDHEN, CDR2 SYDVKM, per germline. The CDR3 runs to 15 residues. CDR3 nucleotides: TGTGCCAGCAATTTAGGGAGCTCCTATAATTCACCCCTCAACTTT. Translated, it gives CASNLGSSYNSPLNF.

This clone appeared many times. The V and J genes are TRBV6-1 and TRBJ2-3; the D gene is possibly TRBD2 (6 bases). Germline CDR1 MNHNS, CDR2 SASEGT. The CDR3 is 14 amino acids. The V and J ends lost 6 bases and 1 base respectively, with 11 bases between them. CDR3 nucleotide sequence: TGTGCCAGCAGACCAACTAGCCGCACAGATACGCAGTATTTT. Its protein product is CASRPTSRTDTQYF.

At least ten counts were recorded for this clone. V and J are TRBV20-1 and TRBJ2-6; no reliable D call. V was pared by 3 bases and J by 0 bases, with 9 bases between. Germline lookup yields CDR1 DFQATT and CDR2 SNEGSKA (reference sequence). This CDR3 has 15 residues. This CDR3 is CSASRRSSGANVLTF. In nucleotides, the CDR3 is TGCAGTGCTAGTAGAAGGTCCTCTGGGGCCAACGTCCTGACTTTC.

This clone was recorded many times. The gene calls are TRBV2 and TRBJ1-2, with 9 bases fitting TRBD1. Germline V gives CDR1 SNHLY, CDR2 FYNNEI. The CDR3 runs to 14 residues. J gave up 4 bases and V 3 bases, and 3 bases lay outside the gene matches. This CDR3 is CASSETGQGYGYTF. The CDR3 DNA reads TGTGCCAGCAGTGAGACGGGACAGGGCTATGGCTACACCTTC.